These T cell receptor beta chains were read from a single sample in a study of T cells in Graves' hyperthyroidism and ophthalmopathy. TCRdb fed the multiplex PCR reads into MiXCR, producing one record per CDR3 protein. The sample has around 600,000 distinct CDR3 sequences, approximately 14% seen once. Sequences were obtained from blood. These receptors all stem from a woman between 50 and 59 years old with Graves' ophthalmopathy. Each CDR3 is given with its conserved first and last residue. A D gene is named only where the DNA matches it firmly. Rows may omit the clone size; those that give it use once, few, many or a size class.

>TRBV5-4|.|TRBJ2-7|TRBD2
TGTGCCAGCAGCAACCCCGGGACTAGCGGATCCTACGAGCAGTACTTC
CASSNPGTSGSYEQYF
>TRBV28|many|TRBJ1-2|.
TGTGCCAGCAGTTTAATGGGGGAAGCTTACAGTAACTATGGCTACACCTTC
CASSLMGEAYSNYGYTF
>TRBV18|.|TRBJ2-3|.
TGTGCCAGCTCACTAAAACTAGTGGGGGATACGCAGTATTTT
CASSLKLVGDTQYF
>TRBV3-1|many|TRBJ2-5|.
TGTGCCAGCAGCCAACCTCAGGAGTACCAAGAGACCCAGTACTTC
CASSQPQEYQETQYF
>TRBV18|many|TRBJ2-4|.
TGTGCCAGCTCACCACCGGGGAAAAACATTCAGTACTTC
CASSPPGKNIQYF
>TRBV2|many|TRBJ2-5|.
TGTGCCAGCAGTGAACAGGGGATCGGAGAGACCCAGTACTTC
CASSEQGIGETQYF
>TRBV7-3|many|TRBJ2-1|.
TGTGCCAGCAGCTTAACGCGGGAAACCTACAATGAGCAGTTCTTC
CASSLTRETYNEQFF
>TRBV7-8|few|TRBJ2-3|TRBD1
TGTGCCAGCAGCCACCTAACAGGGGGGACAGATACGCAGTATTTT
CASSHLTGGTDTQYF
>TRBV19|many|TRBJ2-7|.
TGTGCCAGTAGTCCGGAAGGGAGCACTTACTACGAGCAGTACTTC
CASSPEGSTYYEQYF
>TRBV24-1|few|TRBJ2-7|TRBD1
TGTGCCACCAGTGATCGGACAGGGTACGAGCAGTACTTC
CATSDRTGYEQYF
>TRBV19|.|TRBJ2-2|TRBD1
TGTGCCAGTAGCAGCAGGGGGGCGACAGGGGCCGGGGAGCTGCTTTTT
CASSSRGATGAGELLF
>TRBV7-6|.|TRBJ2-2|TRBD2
TGTGCCAGCAGCGCTGGACTAGCGGGAGAGTTGAGCACCGGGGAGCTGTTTTTT
CASSAGLAGELSTGELFF
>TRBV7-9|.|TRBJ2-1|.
TGTGCCAACAGCTCGGACTCCTACAATGAGCAGTTCTTC
CANSSDSYNEQFF
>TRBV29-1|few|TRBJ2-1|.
TGCAGCGTTGAAGAGGTGGCCGGGATGTATGAGCAGTTCTTC
CSVEEVAGMYEQFF
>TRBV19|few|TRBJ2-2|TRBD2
TGTGCCAGTAGTGCCGGGACTAGCGTTCTATCGGAGCTGTTTTTT
CASSAGTSVLSELFF
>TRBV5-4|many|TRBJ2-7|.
TGTGCCAGCAGCTTGGGGTTAGGCCCAGGCGCGCACGAGCAGTACTTC
CASSLGLGPGAHEQYF
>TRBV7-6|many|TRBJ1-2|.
TGTGCCAGCAGCCCACGAGGAAACTATGGCTACACCTTC
CASSPRGNYGYTF
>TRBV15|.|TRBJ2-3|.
TGTGCCACCAGCAGCCACAGGACTAGCACAGATACGCAGTATTTT
CATSSHRTSTDTQYF
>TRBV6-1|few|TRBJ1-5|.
TGTGCCAGCAGTGAAGGGGTGAGAGATCAGCCCCAGCATTTT
CASSEGVRDQPQHF
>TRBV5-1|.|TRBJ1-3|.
TGCGCCAGCAGCGAGGGACTCCCCGACTCTGGAAACACCATATATTTT
CASSEGLPDSGNTIYF
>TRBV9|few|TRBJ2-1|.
TGTGCCAGCAGCGACGGACTTCTCGATGAGCAGTTCTTC
CASSDGLLDEQFF
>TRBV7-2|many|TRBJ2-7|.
TGTGCCAGCAGCAAACAGGGCTGGTCAGACGAGCAGTACTTC
CASSKQGWSDEQYF
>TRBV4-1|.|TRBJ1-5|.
TGCGCCAGCAGCCCGATATCCGACAGGCGCAATCAGCCCCAGCATTTT
CASSPISDRRNQPQHF
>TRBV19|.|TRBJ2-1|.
TGTGCCAGTAGTAGGCGAGGACATGAGCAGTTCTTC
CASSRRGHEQFF
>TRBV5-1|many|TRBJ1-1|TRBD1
TGCGCCAGCAGCTGGGACAGGGGGAACACTGAAGCTTTCTTT
CASSWDRGNTEAFF
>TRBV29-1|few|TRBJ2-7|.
TGCAGCGTTCAAGTAGTAGCCTCCTACGAGCAGTACTTC
CSVQVVASYEQYF
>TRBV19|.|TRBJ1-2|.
TGTGCCAGTAATTGGGCAGGGGACGACTATGGCTACACCTTC
CASNWAGDDYGYTF
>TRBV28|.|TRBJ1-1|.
TGTGCCAGCAGTTTCAGGTTTAGAGGGTACACTGAAGCTTTCTTT
CASSFRFRGYTEAFF
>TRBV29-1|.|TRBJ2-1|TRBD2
TGCAGCGAAAAACTAGCGGGAGTTACTAATGAGCAGTTCTTC
CSEKLAGVTNEQFF
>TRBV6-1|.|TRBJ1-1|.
TGTGCCAGCCGACTAGGACAGACGAAGAGAGAAGCTTTCTTT
CASRLGQTKREAFF
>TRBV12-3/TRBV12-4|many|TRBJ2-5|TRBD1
TGTGCCAGCAGTTTAGCGTGGGGACAGGGGGCGAAGACCCAGTACTTC
CASSLAWGQGAKTQYF
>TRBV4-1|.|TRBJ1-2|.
TGCGCCAGCAGCCAGAGGGGTGGCTACACCTTC
CASSQRGGYTF
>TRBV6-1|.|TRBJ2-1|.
TGTGCCAGCAGTGATGGGGGGAGTAATGAGCAGTTCTTC
CASSDGGSNEQFF
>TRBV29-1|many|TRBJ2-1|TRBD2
TGCAGCGTTGCGGGGAGGGCGAGGAATGAGCAGTTCTTC
CSVAGRARNEQFF
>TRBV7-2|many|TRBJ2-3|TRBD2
TGTGCCAGCAGAAAGTCACCTCGGACTAGCGGGACAGATACGCAGTATTTT
CASRKSPRTSGTDTQYF
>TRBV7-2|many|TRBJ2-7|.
TGTGCCAGCAAACGGGCCTCGACAGGATACTCCTACGAGCAGTACTTC
CASKRASTGYSYEQYF
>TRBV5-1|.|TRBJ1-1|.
TGCGCCAGCTACCGAAACAGCAGGGGTTTGAACACTGAAGCTTTCTTT
CASYRNSRGLNTEAFF
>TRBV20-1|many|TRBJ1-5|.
TGCAGTGCTAGTTACAGGGTCAATCAGCCCCAGCATTTT
CSASYRVNQPQHF
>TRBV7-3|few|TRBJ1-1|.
TGTGCCAGCAGCGCCCAGCCTCGTGAGTCTCGAGCTTTCTTT
CASSAQPRESRAFF
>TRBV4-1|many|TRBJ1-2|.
TGCGCCAGCAGCCAAGAGGTATGGACAGCTAATAACTATGGCTACACCTTC
CASSQEVWTANNYGYTF
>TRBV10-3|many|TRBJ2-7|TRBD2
TGTGCCATCAGGGAAAGTAGCGGGAGACTTGACGAGCAGTACTTC
CAIRESSGRLDEQYF
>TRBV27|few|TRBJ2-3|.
TGTGCCAGCGGGGCCTGGAGGGAGACAGATACGCAGTATTTT
CASGAWRETDTQYF
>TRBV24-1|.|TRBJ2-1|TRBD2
TGTGCCACCAGTGATTTTGGCGGGAGTTTGAAAAATGAGCAGTTCTTC
CATSDFGGSLKNEQFF
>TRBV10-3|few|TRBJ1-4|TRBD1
TGTGCCATCATGGCCGGGACAGGGGGTGAAAAACTGTTTTTT
CAIMAGTGGEKLFF
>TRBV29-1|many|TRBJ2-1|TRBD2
TGCAGCGTTGATGTTGCGGGGGTATACAATGAGCAGTTCTTC
CSVDVAGVYNEQFF
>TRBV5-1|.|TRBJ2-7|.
TGCGCCAGCAGCCCTGGACAAACATTTTCCTACGAGCAGTACTTC
CASSPGQTFSYEQYF
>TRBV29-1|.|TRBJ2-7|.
TGCAGCGTTTTTCGCGACACCTACGAGCAGTACTTC
CSVFRDTYEQYF
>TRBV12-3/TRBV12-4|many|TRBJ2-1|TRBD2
TGTGCCAGCCGGCGAGGGGGACTAGATGCTCATGAGCAGTTCTTC
CASRRGGLDAHEQFF
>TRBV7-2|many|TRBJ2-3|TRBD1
TGTGCCAGCAGCACCAGGGGGCTTACAGATACGCAGTATTTT
CASSTRGLTDTQYF
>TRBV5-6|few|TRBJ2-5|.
TGTGCCAGCACCCCGGCAGAGGGCAGGGAAGAGACCCAGTACTTC
CASTPAEGREETQYF
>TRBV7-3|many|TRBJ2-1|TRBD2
TGTGCCAGCAGCCCACTAGCGGGTACTAGCCAGTTCTTC
CASSPLAGTSQFF
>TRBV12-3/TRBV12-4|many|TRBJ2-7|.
TGTGCCAGCAGTTTTGGGACAGAGCAGTACTTC
CASSFGTEQYF
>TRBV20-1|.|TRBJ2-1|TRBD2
TGCAGTGCTAGTACGGGACTAGCGGGCCTTTTGTTCTTC
CSASTGLAGLLFF
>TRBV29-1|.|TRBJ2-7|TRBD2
TGCAGCGTCCCTATCTGGGGGGGGAGTGACTACGAGCAGTACTTC
CSVPIWGGSDYEQYF
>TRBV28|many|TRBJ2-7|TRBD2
TGTGCCAGCAGTTTACCGGCGGGAGCTAACGAGCAGTACTTC
CASSLPAGANEQYF
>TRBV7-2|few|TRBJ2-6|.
TGTGCCAGCAGCTTCAACACAGTTACTGGGGCCAACGTCCTGACTTTC
CASSFNTVTGANVLTF
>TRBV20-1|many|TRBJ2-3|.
TGCAGTGCATACACAGATACGCAGTATTTT
CSAYTDTQYF
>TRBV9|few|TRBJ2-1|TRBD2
TGTGCCAGCAGCGTAGTTGGGGGACTAGCGACCAACAATGAGCAGTTCTTC
CASSVVGGLATNNEQFF